A selection of T cell receptor beta chains follows, all from one sample in a study of cytomegalovirus exposure and HLA in healthy donors. Here immunoSEQ multiplex PCR was the method, and the copy in TCRdb shows in-frame clones only, minus some. The repertoire has 60,000 to 80,000 clones, just under 75% of them found once; the top ten carry 5% to 6.5%. Sequencing was done on a sample of PBMCs. The receptors shown here come from a woman younger than 45 in good health and CMV-seronegative. Both conserved end residues are part of each CDR3. The D gene is left open where the match is weak. Not every row has a clone size; where given, it reads once, few, many or a size class.

CDR3 DNA,CDR3 protein,J gene,clone size,V gene,D gene
TGTGCCAGCAGTCCCAGGGGGCAGGCGGGCAATCAGCCCCAGCATTTT,CASSPRGQAGNQPQHF,TRBJ1-5,NA,TRBV28,TRBD1
TGTGCCAGCAGCTTTACCAACCCGCTAACCGGGGAGCTGTTTTTT,CASSFTNPLTGELFF,TRBJ2-2,NA,TRBV7-2,NA
TGTGCCTGGAGTTTAATTACTTACGAGCAGTACTTC,CAWSLITYEQYF,TRBJ2-7,NA,TRBV30,NA
TGTGCCAGCAGTTTATGGGGAGGTTTTTACGAGCAGTACTTC,CASSLWGGFYEQYF,TRBJ2-7,NA,TRBV27,NA
TGTGCCAGCAGCCCCCTCGGCCGGACTAGCGGGGTTCCCTACGAGCAGTACTTC,CASSPLGRTSGVPYEQYF,TRBJ2-7,NA,TRBV11-2,TRBD2
TGTGCCAGCTCACCAATGCTTGGGACAGGGAACACTGAAGCTTTCTTT,CASSPMLGTGNTEAFF,TRBJ1-1,NA,TRBV18,TRBD1
TGTGCCAGTACCGCGGTACTAGCGGGAGGGAGTTCCCACAATGAGCAGTTCTTC,CASTAVLAGGSSHNEQFF,TRBJ2-1,few,TRBV19,TRBD2
TGTGCCAGTAGTATAGGTAACAGGGGCTACGAGCAGTACTTC,CASSIGNRGYEQYF,TRBJ2-7,NA,TRBV19,TRBD1
TGCAGCGTTGTTCTCGAGGGAGAAACGGCATACGAGCAGTACTTC,CSVVLEGETAYEQYF,TRBJ2-7,few,TRBV29-1,NA
TGTGCCAGCGCCTGGCGGGAGGCAGATACGCAGTATTTT,CASAWREADTQYF,TRBJ2-3,NA,TRBV6-5,TRBD2
TGTGCCAGCAGCCAACTAGCGGCGAACACCGGGGAGCTGTTTTTT,CASSQLAANTGELFF,TRBJ2-2,few,TRBV6-6,TRBD2
TGTGCCAGCAGCTTGCGGGGGGAGCAGCCCCAGCATTTT,CASSLRGEQPQHF,TRBJ1-5,NA,TRBV7-2,NA
TGCGCCAGCAGCTTGGTTGAGGGGGCGGGCACTGAAGCTTTCTTT,CASSLVEGAGTEAFF,TRBJ1-1,NA,TRBV5-1,TRBD1
TGTGCCAGCAGCGTAGCGACAGGGGTATCCGGAAACACCATATATTTT,CASSVATGVSGNTIYF,TRBJ1-3,NA,TRBV9,TRBD1
TGTGCCAGCAACGAAGACAGGCAAAGCTCCTACGAGCAGTACTTC,CASNEDRQSSYEQYF,TRBJ2-7,NA,TRBV7-9,NA
TGTGCCAGTAGTATAGACAGGGGCAATCAGCCCCAGCATTTT,CASSIDRGNQPQHF,TRBJ1-5,NA,TRBV19,NA
TGTGCCAGCAGCTCTAGCGACCGCGTAGATACGCAGTATTTT,CASSSSDRVDTQYF,TRBJ2-3,NA,TRBV7-9,NA
TGTGCCAGCAGAGAAACAGTGCCTGGCTACACCTTC,CASRETVPGYTF,TRBJ1-2,once,TRBV28,NA